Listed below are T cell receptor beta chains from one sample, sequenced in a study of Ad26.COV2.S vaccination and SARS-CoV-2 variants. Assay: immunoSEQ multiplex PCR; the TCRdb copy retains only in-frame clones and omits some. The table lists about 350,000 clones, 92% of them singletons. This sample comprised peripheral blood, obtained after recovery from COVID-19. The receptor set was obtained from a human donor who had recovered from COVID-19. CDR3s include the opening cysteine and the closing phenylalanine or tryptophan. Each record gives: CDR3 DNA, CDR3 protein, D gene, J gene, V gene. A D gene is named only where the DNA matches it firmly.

CDR3nt: TGCGCCAGCAGCCAAGGAAGGAACACTGAAGCTTTCTTT
CDR3aa: CASSQGRNTEAFF
d_gene: .
j_gene: TRBJ1-1
v_gene: TRBV4-1

CDR3nt: TGTGCCAGCTCACCGAGTCTTGGCCGAGACACCAACTATGGCTACACCTTC
CDR3aa: CASSPSLGRDTNYGYTF
d_gene: .
j_gene: TRBJ1-2
v_gene: TRBV18

CDR3nt: TGTGCCAGCAGTGAAGAACAGGTCGGTGTAAAACTGTTTTTT
CDR3aa: CASSEEQVGVKLFF
d_gene: .
j_gene: TRBJ1-4
v_gene: TRBV6-1

CDR3nt: TGTGCCAGCTCACCAGGGGGGACAGGTTACAATGAGCAGTTCTTC
CDR3aa: CASSPGGTGYNEQFF
d_gene: TRBD1
j_gene: TRBJ2-1
v_gene: TRBV18

CDR3nt: TGTGCCAGCAGCGCCGACAGGGTCTTGAACTATGGCTACACCTTC
CDR3aa: CASSADRVLNYGYTF
d_gene: TRBD1
j_gene: TRBJ1-2
v_gene: TRBV9

CDR3nt: TGCGCCAGCAGCTTGCTAAGACAGGGGCGGCCCTACGAGCAGTACTTC
CDR3aa: CASSLLRQGRPYEQYF
d_gene: TRBD1
j_gene: TRBJ2-7
v_gene: TRBV5-1

CDR3nt: TGTGCCAGCAGCTCGCCCCGGACTAGCGGGGGGGGCGGGGAGCTGTTTTTT
CDR3aa: CASSSPRTSGGGGELFF
d_gene: TRBD2
j_gene: TRBJ2-2
v_gene: TRBV7-2

CDR3nt: TGTGCCAGCAGCGTTCAACAGCAAACGGGTGGGACTAACTATGGCTACACCTTC
CDR3aa: CASSVQQQTGGTNYGYTF
d_gene: .
j_gene: TRBJ1-2
v_gene: TRBV9

CDR3nt: TGTGCCAGCAGTTACGCGAGGAGGGCAGATACGCAGTATTTT
CDR3aa: CASSYARRADTQYF
d_gene: .
j_gene: TRBJ2-3
v_gene: TRBV6-6

CDR3nt: TGTGCCAGTAGCTGGACAGGGGGCTCCTACGAGCAGTACTTC
CDR3aa: CASSWTGGSYEQYF
d_gene: TRBD1
j_gene: TRBJ2-7
v_gene: TRBV19

CDR3nt: TGTGCCAGCAGTTATTTGGGGTCAGGCTACACCTTC
CDR3aa: CASSYLGSGYTF
d_gene: .
j_gene: TRBJ1-2
v_gene: TRBV6-5

CDR3nt: TGTGCCAGCAGCTCTTACAGAGCAACTAATGAAAAACTGTTTTTT
CDR3aa: CASSSYRATNEKLFF
d_gene: .
j_gene: TRBJ1-4
v_gene: TRBV11-2

CDR3nt: TGCGCCAGCAGCGAAACCGGGACAGGGGGAGTCTCTGGCTACACCTTC
CDR3aa: CASSETGTGGVSGYTF
d_gene: TRBD1
j_gene: TRBJ1-2
v_gene: TRBV5-1

CDR3nt: TGTGCCCTTAGCGCCCATCCTGGAGAGGGCTACACCTTC
CDR3aa: CALSAHPGEGYTF
d_gene: .
j_gene: TRBJ1-2
v_gene: TRBV10-3

CDR3nt: TGTGCCAGCAGCGCGCTAGGGAGCACCTACGAGCAGTACTTC
CDR3aa: CASSALGSTYEQYF
d_gene: .
j_gene: TRBJ2-7
v_gene: TRBV7-8

CDR3nt: TGTGCCACCAGTGATCCCGGGACAGGGGGCAAAGAGACCCAGTACTTC
CDR3aa: CATSDPGTGGKETQYF
d_gene: TRBD1
j_gene: TRBJ2-5
v_gene: TRBV24-1

CDR3nt: TGTGCCAGCAGCGTAGGGGCAGGGCCAGTTGATGAGCAGTTCTTC
CDR3aa: CASSVGAGPVDEQFF
d_gene: .
j_gene: TRBJ2-1
v_gene: TRBV9

CDR3nt: TGTGCCAGCAGTGCCCTACTAGCGGGGGGCCATCACGACGAGCAGTACTTC
CDR3aa: CASSALLAGGHHDEQYF
d_gene: TRBD2
j_gene: TRBJ2-7
v_gene: TRBV2

CDR3nt: TGTGCCAGCTCTCGTAGGGGGGGAGGCACAGATACGCAGTATTTT
CDR3aa: CASSRRGGGTDTQYF
d_gene: .
j_gene: TRBJ2-3
v_gene: TRBV6-1

CDR3nt: TGTGCCAGCAGCCAAACCGGCCACGGGGAGCTGTTTTTT
CDR3aa: CASSQTGHGELFF
d_gene: .
j_gene: TRBJ2-2
v_gene: TRBV16

CDR3nt: TGTGCCAGCAGCTTAGGACCGTCGGGACAGGGCTTCAATCAGCCCCAGCATTTT
CDR3aa: CASSLGPSGQGFNQPQHF
d_gene: TRBD1
j_gene: TRBJ1-5
v_gene: TRBV7-6

CDR3nt: TGTGCCAGCAGTTCAACAGGATATGGCTACACCTTC
CDR3aa: CASSSTGYGYTF
d_gene: .
j_gene: TRBJ1-2
v_gene: TRBV12-3/TRBV12-4

CDR3nt: TGCGCCAGCAGCCAAGGGGGTAGAGCGGCCACGCAGTATTTT
CDR3aa: CASSQGGRAATQYF
d_gene: .
j_gene: TRBJ2-3
v_gene: TRBV4-1

CDR3nt: TGCGCCAGCAGCTTGGACTCGGGGGGATCCTATGGCTACACCTTC
CDR3aa: CASSLDSGGSYGYTF
d_gene: .
j_gene: TRBJ1-2
v_gene: TRBV5-1

CDR3nt: TGCGCCAGCAGTGGCCCACTAGGATCCTACAATGAGCAGTTCTTC
CDR3aa: CASSGPLGSYNEQFF
d_gene: .
j_gene: TRBJ2-1
v_gene: TRBV10-1

CDR3nt: TGCGCCAGCAGCTTGACAGGGGACTACGAGCAGTACTTC
CDR3aa: CASSLTGDYEQYF
d_gene: TRBD1
j_gene: TRBJ2-7
v_gene: TRBV5-1